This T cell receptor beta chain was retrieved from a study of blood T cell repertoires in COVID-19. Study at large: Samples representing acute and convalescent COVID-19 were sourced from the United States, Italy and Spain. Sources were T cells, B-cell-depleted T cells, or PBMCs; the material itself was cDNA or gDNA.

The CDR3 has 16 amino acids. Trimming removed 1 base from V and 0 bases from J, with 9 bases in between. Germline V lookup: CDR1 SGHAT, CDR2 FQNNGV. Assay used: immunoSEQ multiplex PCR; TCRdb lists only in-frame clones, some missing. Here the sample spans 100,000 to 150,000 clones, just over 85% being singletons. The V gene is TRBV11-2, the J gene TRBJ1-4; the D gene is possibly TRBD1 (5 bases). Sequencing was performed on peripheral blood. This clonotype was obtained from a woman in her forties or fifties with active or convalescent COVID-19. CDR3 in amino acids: CASSLAGIATNEKLFF. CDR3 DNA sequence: TGTGCCAGCAGCTTAGCAGGGATTGCAACTAATGAAAAACTGTTTTTT.